The clone carrying this T cell receptor beta chain was observed a handful of times. Sequenced by immunoSEQ multiplex PCR; TCRdb stores in-frame clones only, minus some. The profile shows around 690,000 clones, 90% of them singletons. All of the donors resided in Nashville, Tennessee, and each was a Caucasian adult. This sample was taken from a study of shared clonotypes between healthy human individuals. In the study overall: Each donor had three CD4 naive, three CD4 memory, two CD8 naive and one CD8 memory plate.

The source material was memory CD8+ T cells from PBMCs. Subset in this sample: CD45RO+ cells pooled with CCR7-negative TemRA cells. This clonotype was obtained from a man younger than 30 in good health. Some clones in this sample may be carry-over from other donors' samples.

The CDR3 spells CASSDVRDGYTF. CDR3 in DNA: TGTGCCAGCAGTGACGTCAGGGATGGCTACACCTTC. V gene TRBV25-1 combines with J gene TRBJ1-2; tentatively, D is TRBD1 (5 bases). V gave up 3 bases and J gave up 6 bases, with 8 bases separating them. Germline values: CDR1 MGHDK, CDR2 SYGVNS. CDR3 size: 12 residues.